Listed below are T cell receptor beta chains from one sample, sequenced in a study of control samples from healthy donors and cancer patients. The protocol was immunoSEQ multiplex PCR, while the TCRdb copy is restricted to in-frame clones and leaves out a portion. The sample carries 60,000 to 70,000 clones, 70% to 90% recorded once. Sequencing input: blood. The receptors derive from a man in his forties in good health. Each CDR3 is given with its conserved first and last residue. The D gene is left open where the match is weak. Expanded clones get a size class; other rows say once, few or many, or leave the size out.

v_call	clone_size	d_call	j_call	cdr3_aa	cdr3_nt
TRBV7-2	.	.	TRBJ2-5	CASSLGLKGQETQYF	TGTGCCAGCAGCTTAGGGTTAAAGGGTCAAGAGACCCAGTACTTC
TRBV5-1	once	TRBD2	TRBJ2-3	CASSFPAGTSGRIITDTQYF	TGCGCCAGCAGCTTCCCCGCCGGGACTAGCGGGCGAATTATCACAGATACGCAGTATTTT
TRBV5-6	.	.	TRBJ2-1	CASRYYNEQFF	TGTGCCAGCAGATATTATAATGAGCAGTTCTTC
TRBV5-6	.	.	TRBJ1-2	CASSLYQRRDGYTF	TGTGCCAGCAGCTTGTATCAGCGGAGAGACGGCTACACCTTC
TRBV28	.	TRBD2	TRBJ2-7	CASSSPGTSGSEQYF	TGTGCCAGCAGTTCGCCCGGGACTAGCGGAAGTGAGCAGTACTTC
TRBV18	.	.	TRBJ1-4	CASRRMMGGNEKLFF	TGTGCCAGCCGCCGGATGATGGGCGGTAATGAAAAACTGTTTTTT
TRBV29-1	.	.	TRBJ2-3	CSVLRGQTQYF	TGCAGCGTTTTGAGGGGACAAACGCAGTATTTT
TRBV11-2	.	.	TRBJ2-7	CASSSQGNEQYF	TGTGCCAGCAGCTCACAGGGTAACGAGCAGTACTTC
TRBV9	.	.	TRBJ2-3	CASSFSAVVDTQYF	TGTGCCAGCAGCTTTTCGGCCGTTGTGGATACGCAGTATTTT
TRBV5-6	.	.	TRBJ1-5	CASSLNTAYQPQHF	TGTGCCAGCAGCTTGAATACCGCCTATCAGCCCCAGCATTTT
TRBV5-5	.	TRBD1	TRBJ1-2	CASSQTPGGGYGYTF	TGTGCCAGCAGCCAGACACCAGGGGGCGGCTATGGCTACACCTTC
TRBV6-6	once	.	TRBJ1-2	CASSAGISNYGYTF	TGTGCCAGCAGTGCAGGAATCTCTAACTATGGCTACACCTTC
TRBV7-9	.	.	TRBJ1-2	CASSLVGRPGYGYTF	TGTGCCAGCAGCTTAGTCGGCCGGCCAGGTTATGGCTACACCTTC
TRBV19	.	.	TRBJ1-1	CASSTSTGRYQGEAFF	TGTGCCAGTAGTACCTCCACGGGACGGTATCAGGGTGAAGCTTTCTTT
TRBV27	few	.	TRBJ2-7	CASSHPGTYEQYF	TGTGCCAGCAGTCACCCGGGTACCTACGAGCAGTACTTC
TRBV28	.	.	TRBJ1-5	CASIQGGGGQGNQPQHF	TGTGCCAGCATCCAAGGAGGAGGTGGGCAAGGTAATCAGCCCCAGCATTTT
TRBV20-1	.	.	TRBJ2-3	CSASINTQYF	TGCAGTGCTAGCATTAATACGCAGTATTTT
TRBV7-9	few	.	TRBJ1-1	CASSLGETKNTEAFF	TGTGCCAGCAGCTTAGGGGAGACTAAGAACACTGAAGCTTTCTTT
TRBV19	.	.	TRBJ1-6	CASSGGQHNNSPLHF	TGTGCCAGTAGTGGCGGCCAGCATAATAATTCACCCCTCCACTTT
TRBV7-2	.	.	TRBJ2-3	CASSLDGGSTDTQYF	TGTGCCAGCAGCTTAGATGGGGGTAGCACAGATACGCAGTATTTT
TRBV4-1	.	.	TRBJ2-7	CASSQGAVTVSYEQYF	TGCGCCAGCAGCCAAGGGGCGGTAACAGTTTCCTACGAGCAGTACTTC
TRBV7-9	.	.	TRBJ1-4	CASSRGETNEKLFF	TGTGCCAGCAGCCGCGGGGAAACTAATGAAAAACTGTTTTTT
TRBV6-2/TRBV6-3	.	.	TRBJ2-3	CASSSHLMTSTDTQYF	TGTGCCAGCAGTTCACATCTTATGACTAGCACAGATACGCAGTATTTT
TRBV4-2	.	.	TRBJ1-2	CASSQGSRESPYGYTF	TGTGCCAGCAGCCAAGGGTCCAGGGAATCCCCCTATGGCTACACCTTC
TRBV28	.	TRBD1	TRBJ1-5	CASNTQGAGNQPQHF	TGTGCCAGCAACACACAGGGGGCTGGCAATCAGCCCCAGCATTTT
TRBV5-4	.	.	TRBJ2-3	CASSLDSGRGKDTQYF	TGTGCCAGCAGCTTGGATTCCGGGAGAGGGAAGGATACGCAGTATTTT
TRBV25-1	.	.	TRBJ2-3	CASSPQGFTDTQYF	TGTGCCAGCAGTCCCCAGGGCTTCACAGATACGCAGTATTTT
TRBV12-3/TRBV12-4	.	.	TRBJ1-1	CASRGRTSTEAFF	TGTGCCAGCAGGGGAAGGACAAGCACTGAAGCTTTCTTT
TRBV7-2	once	TRBD2	TRBJ2-7	CASSLALSLAGGKQYF	TGTGCCAGCAGCTTAGCGTTGAGTCTAGCGGGGGGGAAGCAGTACTTC
TRBV7-3	few	.	TRBJ1-1	CASSLPYRDPNPNTEAFF	TGTGCCAGCAGCTTACCTTACCGGGACCCTAACCCGAACACTGAAGCTTTCTTT
TRBV30	.	TRBD1	TRBJ2-2	CAWSDFRQGGTGELFF	TGTGCCTGGAGTGATTTCAGACAGGGGGGAACCGGGGAGCTGTTTTTT
TRBV5-1	.	TRBD1	TRBJ1-1	CASSPLSGQGTEAFF	TGCGCCAGCAGCCCATTATCGGGACAGGGCACTGAAGCTTTCTTT
TRBV29-1	.	.	TRBJ1-2	CSVVVRSYGYTF	TGCAGCGTTGTTGTCAGATCCTATGGCTACACCTTC
TRBV5-1	.	.	TRBJ2-2	CASSLRETGELFF	TGCGCCAGCAGCTTGCGGGAGACCGGGGAGCTGTTTTTT
TRBV27	.	.	TRBJ2-7	CASSSSLTSEQYF	TGTGCCAGCAGCTCTTCGTTGACCAGCGAGCAGTACTTC
TRBV5-8	.	.	TRBJ2-7	CASSDDRRGYEQYF	TGTGCCAGCAGCGACGACAGGAGGGGCTACGAGCAGTACTTC
TRBV9	.	.	TRBJ2-1	CASSVAGATYNEQFF	TGTGCCAGCAGCGTAGCGGGAGCGACCTACAATGAGCAGTTCTTC
TRBV2	.	TRBD2	TRBJ2-1	CASRGLAGGHEQFF	TGTGCCAGCAGAGGACTAGCGGGGGGGCATGAGCAGTTCTTC
TRBV19	.	.	TRBJ2-7	CASSPRTASYEQYF	TGTGCCAGTAGTCCCCGGACAGCCTCCTACGAGCAGTACTTC
TRBV27	.	TRBD1	TRBJ2-3	CASSLPRQGLDTQYF	TGTGCCAGCAGTTTACCTCGACAGGGGCTAGATACGCAGTATTTT
TRBV9	.	.	TRBJ1-2	CASSVDSNYGYTF	TGTGCCAGCAGCGTAGACAGCAACTATGGCTACACCTTC
TRBV5-1	.	.	TRBJ2-7	CASSLDGEEPYEQYF	TGCGCCAGCAGCTTGGATGGGGAAGAACCCTACGAGCAGTACTTC
TRBV27	.	TRBD1	TRBJ2-6	CASRPPGQAGANVLTF	TGTGCCAGCAGACCTCCGGGACAGGCTGGGGCCAACGTCCTGACTTTC
TRBV7-7	few	.	TRBJ2-7	CASSPGPSGGYEQYF	TGTGCCAGCAGCCCCGGTCCCTCCGGGGGCTACGAGCAGTACTTC
TRBV18	medium-sized	TRBD1	TRBJ1-1	CASSPRRQGVSREDTEAFF	TGTGCCAGCTCACCTCGCAGACAGGGTGTATCTAGAGAGGACACTGAAGCTTTCTTT